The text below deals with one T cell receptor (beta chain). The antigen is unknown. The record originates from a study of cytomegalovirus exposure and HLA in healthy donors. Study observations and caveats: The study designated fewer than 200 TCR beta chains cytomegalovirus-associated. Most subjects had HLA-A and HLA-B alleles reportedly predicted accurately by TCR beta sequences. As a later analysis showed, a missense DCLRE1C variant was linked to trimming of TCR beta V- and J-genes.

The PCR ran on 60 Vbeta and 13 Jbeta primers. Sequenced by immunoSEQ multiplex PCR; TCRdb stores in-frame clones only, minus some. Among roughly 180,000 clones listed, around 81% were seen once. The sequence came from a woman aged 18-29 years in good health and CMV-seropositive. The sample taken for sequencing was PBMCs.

The CDR3 region is CASRGQFYNSPLHF. CDR3 in DNA: TGTGCCAGCAGGGGACAGTTTTATAATTCACCCCTCCACTTT. V gene TRBV6-5 combines with J gene TRBJ1-6; 7 nucleotides line up with TRBD1. Germline-derived CDR1 and CDR2 are MNHEY and SVGAGI. The CDR3 runs 14 residues. J was trimmed by 4 bases and V by 6 bases; bases with no gene match: 3.